One and the same sample provided the 8 T cell receptor beta chains below, sequenced in a study of blood T cell repertoires in COVID-19. Clones were read by immunoSEQ multiplex PCR, and TCRdb kept only the in-frame ones, dropping some. The sample includes about 270,000 clones, 81% of them seen just once. The sequenced sample consisted of peripheral blood. The receptors originated from a woman aged 60-70 years with active or convalescent COVID-19.

This chain links TRBV7-6 with TRBJ2-3; a weak D match, TRBD1 (6 bases). Trimming took 4 bases from V and 0 from J, leaving 14 bases between them. CDR3 length: 16 residues. The V gene's germline CDR1 is SGHVS and CDR2 FNYEAQ. CDR3 amino acids: CASSWTDRSSTDTQYF. The CDR3 bases are TGTGCCAGCAGCTGGACTGACAGGAGTAGCACAGATACGCAGTATTTT.

J is TRBJ2-7 and V is TRBV7-6; 11 positions agree with TRBD1. With V trimmed by 5 bases and J by 2 bases, 8 bases remained unmatched. There are 16 residues in the CDR3. CDR1 is SGHVS and CDR2 is FNYEAQ in the germline V gene. The CDR3 is CASSIPGQGGAYEQYF. The CDR3 nucleotides are TGTGCCAGCAGCATCCCGGGACAGGGGGGAGCCTACGAGCAGTACTTC.

The chain uses TRBV7-3 and TRBJ2-3, with 11 positions matching TRBD2. With V trimmed by 5 bases and J by 7 bases, 8 bases remained unmatched. The germline V gene has CDR1 SGHTA and CDR2 FQGTGA. The CDR3 totals 15 residues. The CDR3 reads CASSLSSGGLNTQYF. CDR3 coding DNA: TGTGCCAGCAGCCTGTCTAGCGGGGGGTTAAATACGCAGTATTTT.

This rearrangement joins TRBV5-1 to TRBJ1-2; D gene ambiguous. CDR3 length: 14 amino acids. Germline CDR1 and CDR2: SGHRS and YFSETQ. V shed 2 bases and J shed 5 bases, with 13 bases lying between them. The DNA for the CDR3 is TGCGCCAGCAGCTTCGCTAACCCGCTTTATGGCTACACCTTC. Protein sequence: CASSFANPLYGYTF. The variable domain in full, completed from reference TRBV5-1 and TRBJ1-2, reads KAGVTQTPRYLIKTRGQQVTLSCSPISGHRSVSWYQQTPGQGLQFLFEYFSETQRNKGNFPGRFSGRQFSNSRSEMNVSTLELGDSALYLCASSFANPLYGYTFGSGTRLTVV.

This rearrangement joins TRBV14 to TRBJ1-5, with D tentatively TRBD1 (5 bases). The CDR3 is 15 residues long. Trimming left V 5 bases short and J 7 bases short, with 18 bases between. CDR1 is SGHDN, CDR2 FVKESK, per germline. The CDR3 loop reads CASSLGGGAHQPQHF. In DNA form, the CDR3 reads TGTGCCAGCAGCTTGGGGGGGGGAGCCCACCAGCCCCAGCATTTT.

V is TRBV19 and J is TRBJ2-1; D might be TRBD2 (6 bases). The length of the CDR3 is 14 residues. CDR1 and CDR2 (germline): LNHDA, SQIVND (reference sequence). V was pared by 3 bases and J by 4 bases, with 10 bases between. The CDR3 sequence is CASSMGGEYNEQFF. The CDR3 DNA sequence: TGTGCCAGTAGTATGGGGGGAGAATACAATGAGCAGTTCTTC.

The chain combines TRBV29-1 with TRBJ1-1; D perhaps matches TRBD1 (5 bases). CDR1 is SQVTM, CDR2 ANQGSEA, per germline. The CDR3 is 13 amino acids. Trimming took 6 bases from V and 5 from J, leaving 16 bases between them. As DNA, the CDR3 is TGCAGCGTGGAGACAGCTGTGAGGACTGAAGCTTTCTTT. It codes for CSVETAVRTEAFF.

J is TRBJ2-4 and V is TRBV5-4; the match to TRBD1 covers 7 bases. After removal of 5 bases from V and 5 bases from J, the junction contained 4 bases not matched to a gene. Per germline, CDR1 SGHNT and CDR2 YYREEE (reference sequence). There are 13 residues in the CDR3. This CDR3 is CASSFGTENIQYF. The CDR3 coding sequence is TGTGCCAGCAGTTTTGGGACAGAAAACATTCAGTACTTC.